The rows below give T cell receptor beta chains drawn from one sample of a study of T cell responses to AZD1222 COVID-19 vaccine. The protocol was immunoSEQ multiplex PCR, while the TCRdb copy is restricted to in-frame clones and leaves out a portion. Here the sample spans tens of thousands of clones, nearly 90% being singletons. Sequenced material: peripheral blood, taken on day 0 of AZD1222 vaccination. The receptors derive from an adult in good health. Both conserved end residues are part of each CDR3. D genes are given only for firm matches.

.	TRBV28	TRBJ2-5	CASSTGKQGETQYF
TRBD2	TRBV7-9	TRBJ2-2	CASSSSSGGYTGELFF
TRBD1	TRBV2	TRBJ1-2	CASSEYLPRDRDGYGYTF
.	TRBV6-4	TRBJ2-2	CASSELGNTGELFF
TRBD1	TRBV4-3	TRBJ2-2	CASSHPRTGGIAGELFF
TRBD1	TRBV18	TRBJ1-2	CASSPGQGATDGYTF
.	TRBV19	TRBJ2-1	CASSTEGGGLEQFF
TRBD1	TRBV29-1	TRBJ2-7	CSVEVGTGATYEQYF
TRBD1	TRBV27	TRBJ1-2	CASSPSTGLVAYGYTF
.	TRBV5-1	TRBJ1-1	CASTPWGGDHTEAFF
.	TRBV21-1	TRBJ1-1	CASSPTVRATEAFF
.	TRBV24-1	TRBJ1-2	CATSDLLGYTF
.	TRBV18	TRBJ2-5	CASSRAQETQYF
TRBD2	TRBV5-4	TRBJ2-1	CASSSGTSGGMGQFF
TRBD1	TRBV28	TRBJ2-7	CASSLYDRGRHEQYF
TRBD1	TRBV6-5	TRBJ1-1	CASSHSGTVNTEAFF
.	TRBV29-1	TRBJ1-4	CSVGAGREKLFF
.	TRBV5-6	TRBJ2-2	CASSFPNPTGELFF
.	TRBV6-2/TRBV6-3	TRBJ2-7	CASSYPAGDYEQYF
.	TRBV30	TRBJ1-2	CAWSREDSHYGYTF
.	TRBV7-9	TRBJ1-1	CASSSPPGAFF
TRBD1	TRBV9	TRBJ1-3	CASSVAEGASGNTIYF
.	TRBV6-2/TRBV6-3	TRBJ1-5	CASSPRGSNQPQHF
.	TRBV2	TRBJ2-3	CASSGTEGTQYF
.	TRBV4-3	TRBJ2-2	CASAPGAANTGELFF
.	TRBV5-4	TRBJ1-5	CASSFWGQPQHF
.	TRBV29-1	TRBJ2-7	CSTRTAYEQYF
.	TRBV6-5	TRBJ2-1	CASSSLGPRLNEQFF
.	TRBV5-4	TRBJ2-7	CASSSSFSSYEQYF
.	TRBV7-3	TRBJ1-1	CASSNPGETEAFF
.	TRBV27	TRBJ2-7	CASSYSQGTISYEQYF
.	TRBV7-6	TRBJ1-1	CASSSSVNTEAFF
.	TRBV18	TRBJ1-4	CASSQRGNNGEKLFF
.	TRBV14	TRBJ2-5	CASSQDRWIYF
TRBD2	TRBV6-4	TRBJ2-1	CASKPSGGEEQFF
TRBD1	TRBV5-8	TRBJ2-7	CASSLTGAYEQYF
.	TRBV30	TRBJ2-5	CAWNPGSQETQYF
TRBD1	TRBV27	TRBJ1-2	CASSSGGQSPYGYTF
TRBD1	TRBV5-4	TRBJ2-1	CASSAGQGTYNEQFF
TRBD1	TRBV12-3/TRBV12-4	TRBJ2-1	CASSPDRRWGQFF
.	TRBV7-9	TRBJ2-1	CASSLGGSGEGLFF
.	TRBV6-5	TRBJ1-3	CASKYGNTIYF
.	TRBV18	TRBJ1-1	CASSPLLAEAFF
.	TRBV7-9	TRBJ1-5	CASSLEASQPQHF
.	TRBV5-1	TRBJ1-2	CASSLSVGNYGYTF
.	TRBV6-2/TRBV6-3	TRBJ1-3	CASSKGLVSGNTIYF
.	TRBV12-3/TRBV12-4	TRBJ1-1	CASSLAGLEAFF
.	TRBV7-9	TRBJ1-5	CASSLDSFHGPNQPQHF
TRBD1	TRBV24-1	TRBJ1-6	CATITGASYNSPLHF